The 17 T cell receptor beta chains given below trace back to one sample, sequenced in a study of shared T cell receptors in the human thymus. Libraries were prepared by immunoSEQ multiplex PCR; TCRdb keeps only in-frame clonotypes and omits some of them. The sample has 630,000 or so clones; 87% are singletons. These records were also assigned to another study, of human thymus T cells.

Input material: thymocytes. Every receptor here comes from a boy in the first two years of life with a congenital heart defect.

V usage is TRBV4-1 and J usage is TRBJ2-3; 8 nucleotides match TRBD2. Germline CDR1 and CDR2: MGHRA and YSYEKL. The length of the CDR3 is 16 residues. V shed 0 bases, J shed 0 bases, and the junction held 2 bases outside the gene matches. The CDR3 DNA reads TGCGCCAGCAGCCAAGAAACGGGAGGGAGCACAGATACGCAGTATTTT. Its translation: CASSQETGGSTDTQYF.

The V gene is TRBV7-8, the J gene TRBJ2-1; D might be TRBD2 (6 bases). Germline V lookup: CDR1 SGHVS, CDR2 FQNEAQ. This CDR3 spans 12 amino acids. Trimming took 5 bases from V and 10 from J, leaving 12 bases between them. Here the CDR3 reads CASSQGLFEQFF. The CDR3 region has the DNA TGTGCCAGCAGCCAGGGACTTTTCGAGCAGTTCTTC.

The rearrangement links TRBV4-3 to TRBJ2-2, with TRBD1 matching over 11 bases. CDR1 is LGHNA, CDR2 YSLEER, per germline. V trimming: 2 bases; J trimming: 0 bases; junction bases outside the gene matches: 8. This CDR3 comprises 19 residues. In nucleotides, the CDR3 is TGCGCCAGCAGCCAACGGGACAGGGGGGCAACATCGAACACCGGGGAGCTGTTTTTT. Protein: CASSQRDRGATSNTGELFF.

The V call is TRBV4-1, the J call TRBJ1-6; 7 nucleotides match TRBD1. V gave up 8 bases and J gave up 6 bases; unmatched junction bases: 4. Germline CDR1 is MGHRA and CDR2 is YSYEKL. The CDR3 loop spans 13 amino acids. The chain's CDR3 is CASGTAINSPLHF. The CDR3 DNA sequence: TGCGCCAGCGGGACAGCTATTAATTCACCCCTCCACTTT.

V and J are TRBV18 and TRBJ2-3; 8 nucleotides match TRBD2. The CDR3 extends over 16 amino acids. V lost 2 bases, J lost 1 base, and 5 bases stayed unmatched. In germline, CDR1 is KGHSH, CDR2 LQKENI. The CDR3 DNA sequence: TGTGCCAGCTCACCATCGATGACTAGCGGCACAGATACGCAGTATTTT. As protein: CASSPSMTSGTDTQYF.

The rearrangement joins TRBV7-2 to TRBJ1-4; TRBD1 is a possible D gene (5 bases). Trimming pared 5 bases from V and 3 bases from J, leaving 10 bases between. This CDR3 is built from 14 residues. Germline CDR1 is SGHTA and CDR2 is FQGNSA. CDR3: CASSLRQSNEKLFF. CDR3 nucleotides: TGTGCCAGCAGCCTCAGACAGTCTAATGAAAAACTGTTTTTT.

This chain links TRBV25-1 with TRBJ2-7, with D possibly matching TRBD2 (5 bases). CDR1 MGHDK and CDR2 SYGVNS come from the germline V gene. Trimming stripped 0 bases from V and 5 bases from J, with 8 bases between. CDR3 length equals 13 residues. The CDR3 loop reads CASSEYEGNEQYF. CDR3 nucleotides: TGTGCCAGCAGTGAATATGAGGGAAACGAGCAGTACTTC.

The V and J genes are TRBV19 and TRBJ1-1, with 7 bases fitting TRBD1. The V and J ends lost 6 bases and 5 bases, in that order; junction bases with no gene match: 9. The CDR3 extends over 14 amino acids. CDR1 and CDR2 from the germline V gene are LNHDA and SQIVND (reference sequence). The CDR3 protein is CASRLGGAGTEAFF. DNA for the CDR3: TGTGCCAGTAGGTTAGGGGGCGCGGGGACTGAAGCTTTCTTT.

This chain uses TRBV4-1 with TRBJ1-2, with TRBD1 matching over 7 bases. The germline CDR1 and CDR2 sequences are MGHRA and YSYEKL. The CDR3 extends over 16 amino acids. V gave up 4 bases and J gave up 8 bases; unmatched junction bases: 16. CDR3 protein: CASSPGQALGIKGYTF. Written as DNA, the CDR3 is TGCGCCAGCAGCCCCGGACAGGCTTTAGGTATCAAAGGCTACACCTTC.

This sequence joins TRBV2 and TRBJ1-1; maybe TRBD1 (6 bases). The CDR3 sequence is 14 residues long. Germline CDR1 reads SNHLY; CDR2 reads FYNNEI. Trimming shortened V by 2 bases and J by 4 bases, and 11 bases separated the two germline ends. CDR3 protein: CASSERGAVTEAFF. DNA for the CDR3: TGTGCCAGCAGTGAACGGGGGGCGGTCACTGAAGCTTTCTTT.

In its sample, this clone was seen once. The genes are TRBV10-1 and TRBJ1-6; perhaps TRBD1 as D (6 bases). Germline lookup yields CDR1 WNHNN and CDR2 SYGVQD (reference sequence). V was pared by 4 bases and J by 8 bases, with 15 bases between. There are 15 residues in the CDR3. The CDR3 DNA is TGCGCCAGCAGTGCAACAGGGTGTGGTGATTCACCCCTCCACTTT. It encodes CASSATGCGDSPLHF.

The J gene is TRBJ2-7, the V gene TRBV6-5; the D gene is possibly TRBD2 (6 bases). This CDR3 is built from 16 residues. Germline CDR1 is MNHEY and CDR2 is SVGAGI. The germline V and J ends were trimmed by 4 bases and 4 bases, with 20 bases remaining between them. The CDR3 loop reads CASSSPGGPRPYEQYF. The CDR3 bases are TGTGCCAGCAGTTCCCCCGGGGGACCCCGTCCGTACGAGCAGTACTTC.

The rearrangement links TRBV5-6 to TRBJ2-1, with 9 bases matching TRBD2. J was trimmed by 5 bases and V by 4 bases; bases with no gene match: 10. This CDR3 spans 16 amino acids. Germline V lookup: CDR1 SGHDT, CDR2 YYEEEE. In DNA form, the CDR3 reads TGTGCCAGCAGCCCCAGTACGACTAGCGGAAACAATGAGCAGTTCTTC. This codes for CASSPSTTSGNNEQFF.

The V gene is TRBV7-9, the J gene TRBJ1-2, with TRBD1 as a possible D gene (6 bases). This CDR3 contains 14 residues. V dropped 2 bases and J dropped 8 bases, with 15 bases sitting between them. Germline CDR1 reads SEHNR; CDR2 reads FQNEAQ (reference sequence). This CDR3 is CASSLTGSPRGYTF. CDR3 in DNA: TGTGCCAGCAGCTTAACAGGGTCCCCGCGAGGCTACACCTTC.

The J gene is TRBJ2-6, the V gene TRBV9; possible D gene TRBD2, 6 bases. The length of the CDR3 is 17 residues. The V gene lost 2 bases and the J gene lost 2 bases, with 14 bases spanning the gap. Germline values: CDR1 SGDLS, CDR2 YYNGEE. The CDR3 region has the DNA TGTGCCAGCAGCGTCCGGGACTCCTCCCCTGGGGCCAACGTCCTGACTTTC. Its protein is CASSVRDSSPGANVLTF.

The V call is TRBV6-5, the J call TRBJ1-1; TRBD1 might be the D (6 bases). CDR1 and CDR2 (germline): MNHEY, SVGAGI. The CDR3 totals 10 residues. With 6 bases removed from V and 10 bases from J, the gap between germline ends came to 9 bases. The CDR3 loop reads CASRTGTAFF. The CDR3 DNA reads TGTGCCAGCAGAACAGGGACAGCTTTCTTT.

The chain joins TRBV5-5 to TRBJ1-5; D is perhaps TRBD1 (5 bases). Germline lookup yields CDR1 SGHKS and CDR2 YYEKEE (reference sequence). V was cut by 4 bases and J by 0 bases, with 11 bases left in between. CDR3 length: 15 residues. The CDR3 DNA follows: TGTGCCAGCAGCGCCGACAGTCCTAGCAATCAGCCCCAGCATTTT. This encodes CASSADSPSNQPQHF.